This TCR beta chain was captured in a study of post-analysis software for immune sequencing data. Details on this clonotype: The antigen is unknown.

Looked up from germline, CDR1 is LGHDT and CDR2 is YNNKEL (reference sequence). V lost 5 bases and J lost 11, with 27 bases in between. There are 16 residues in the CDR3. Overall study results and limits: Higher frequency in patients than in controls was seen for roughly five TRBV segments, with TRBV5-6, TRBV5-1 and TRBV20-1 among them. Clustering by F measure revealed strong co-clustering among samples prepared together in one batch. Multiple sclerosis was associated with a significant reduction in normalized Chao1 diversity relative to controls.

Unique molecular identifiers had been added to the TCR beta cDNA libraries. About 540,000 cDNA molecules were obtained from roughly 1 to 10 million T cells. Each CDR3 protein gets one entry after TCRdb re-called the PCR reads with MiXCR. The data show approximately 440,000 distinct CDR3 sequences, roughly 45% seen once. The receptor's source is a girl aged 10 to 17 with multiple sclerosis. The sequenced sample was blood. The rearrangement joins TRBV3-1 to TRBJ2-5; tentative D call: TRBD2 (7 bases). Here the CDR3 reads CASSYRGATWDNEQYF. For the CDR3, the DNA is TGTGCCAGCAGCTATCGGGGGGCTACCTGGGACAATGAGCAGTACTTC.